Shown below are 29 T cell receptor beta chains from a single sample sequenced in a study of T cells after yellow fever vaccination. TCRdb itself ran the 5' RACE reads through MiXCR, one entry per CDR3 protein. The sample has under 600,000 distinct CDR3 sequences, 20% to 25% seen once; the top ten hold about 16%. Sequences were derived from PBMCs, sampled roughly 20 days after the first yellow fever vaccination. Every receptor here comes from a man younger than 35 who received the YFV17D yellow fever vaccine.

The chain uses TRBV12-3 or TRBV12-4 and TRBJ2-7; D is perhaps TRBD2 (7 bases). V lost 3 bases, J lost 6 bases, and 15 bases lay in between. The CDR3 totals 14 residues. The CDR3 is CASSFGGGGTEQYF. CDR3 sequence (DNA): TGTGCCAGCAGTTTTGGCGGGGGCGGGACCGAGCAGTACTTC.

The chain is built from TRBV5-1 and TRBJ2-5, with D tentatively TRBD1 (6 bases). Germline values: CDR1 SGHRS, CDR2 YFSETQ. V lost 6 bases, J lost 1 base, and 10 bases lay in between. This CDR3 is 13 amino acids long. DNA for the CDR3: TGCGCCAGCACTGGACAGAGCCAAGAGACCCAGTACTTC. This translates into CASTGQSQETQYF.

The chain links TRBV12-3 or TRBV12-4 to TRBJ1-5; D is undetermined. Trimming pared 6 bases from V and 5 bases from J, leaving 8 bases between. CDR3 length equals 12 residues. CDR3 residues: CASRAGDQPQHF. In nucleotides, the CDR3 is TGTGCCAGCAGAGCGGGAGATCAGCCCCAGCATTTT.

A few counts support this clonotype. The chain combines TRBV7-2 with TRBJ2-7; D ambiguous. The CDR3 totals 13 residues. Germline V gives CDR1 SGHTA, CDR2 FQGNSA. Trimming removed 5 bases at V and 7 bases at J, with 15 bases between. CDR3 nucleotide sequence: TGTGCCAGCAGCCCCACATCCGGGTATGAGCAGTACTTC. Translated, it gives CASSPTSGYEQYF.

The chain uses TRBV7-2 and TRBJ1-3, with D uncertain. CDR3 length: 12 residues. CDR1 SGHTA and CDR2 FQGNSA come from the germline V gene. Trimming took 5 bases from V and 5 from J, leaving 7 bases between them. In nucleotides, the CDR3 is TGTGCCAGCAGCCCAAACAGAAACACCATATATTTT. Translated, it gives CASSPNRNTIYF.

The chain uses TRBV7-9 and TRBJ2-1; D may be TRBD1 (6 bases). The germline CDR1 and CDR2 sequences are SEHNR and FQNEAQ (reference sequence). V shed 2 bases and J shed 8 bases, with 10 bases lying between them. The CDR3 runs 13 residues. The chain's CDR3 is CASSLTGLDEQFF. The CDR3, as DNA: TGTGCCAGCAGCTTAACAGGGCTGGATGAGCAGTTCTTC.

About this clonotype itself: At one boundary the junction diverges from the germline segment, which might be a read error. This chain connects TRBV20-1 to TRBJ1-6; TRBD1 matches at 11 bases. Looked up from germline, CDR1 is DFQATT and CDR2 is SNEGSKA (reference sequence). The CDR3 runs 13 residues. CDR3 amino acids: CSTRDRGDSPLHF. The CDR3 bases are TGCAGTACTAGGGACAGGGGGGATTCACCCCTCCACTTT.

This rearrangement joins TRBV7-2 to TRBJ1-5; no firm D call. The germline V and J ends were trimmed by 4 bases and 3 bases, with 10 bases remaining between them. CDR3 length equals 14 residues. The germline V gene encodes CDR1 SGHTA and CDR2 FQGNSA. As DNA, the CDR3 is TGTGCCAGCAGCTCACGCCGAGACAATCAGCCCCAGCATTTT. The encoded protein is CASSSRRDNQPQHF.

This clonotype was counted ten times or more. V is TRBV11-2 and J is TRBJ2-7, with 9 bases matching TRBD1. The CDR3 is made up of 13 amino acids. Trimming removed 4 bases from V and 3 bases from J; junction bases left unmatched: 1. Germline lookup yields CDR1 SGHAT and CDR2 FQNNGV. CDR3 protein: CASSWGQGYEQYF. In nucleotides, the CDR3 is TGTGCCAGCAGCTGGGGACAGGGCTACGAGCAGTACTTC.

This clonotype showed up just a few times. The gene calls are TRBV12-3 or TRBV12-4 and TRBJ2-1; maybe TRBD2 (7 bases). CDR3 length: 15 amino acids. V gave up 2 bases and J gave up 7 bases, with 15 bases separating them. Here the CDR3 DNA reads TGTGCCAGCAGTTTAAGGGGGGGGGCTTCAAATGAGCAGTTCTTC. Protein: CASSLRGGASNEQFF.

The rearrangement joins TRBV6-1 to TRBJ2-3; D not certain. Trimming took 3 bases from V and 2 from J, leaving 12 bases between them. Germline CDR1 and CDR2: MNHNS and SASEGT. This CDR3 is built from 15 residues. The CDR3 loop is CASSDSPKATDTQYF. CDR3 DNA sequence: TGTGCCAGCAGTGACAGTCCGAAGGCCACAGATACGCAGTATTTT.

This clonotype was counted at least ten times. V is TRBV7-9 and J is TRBJ2-5; D is unclear. The CDR3 covers 15 residues. Germline CDR1 reads SEHNR; CDR2 reads FQNEAQ (reference sequence). Trimming took 1 base from V and 2 from J, leaving 11 bases between them. This CDR3 reads CASSLVPREQETQYF. The CDR3, as DNA: TGTGCCAGCAGCTTAGTCCCCAGAGAACAAGAGACCCAGTACTTC.

This chain joins TRBV20-1 and TRBJ1-6; tentatively, D is TRBD1 (5 bases). Trimming shortened V by 5 bases and J by 10 bases, and 24 bases separated the two germline ends. From germline, CDR1 is DFQATT and CDR2 SNEGSKA (reference sequence). This CDR3 has 16 amino acids. The CDR3 coding sequence is TGCAGTGCTTCTTTGAGTGCAGGGTGGAACGGGTCACCCCTCCACTTT. Translated: CSASLSAGWNGSPLHF.

V usage is TRBV7-2 and J usage is TRBJ2-1; no definite D call. CDR1 is SGHTA, CDR2 FQGNSA, per germline. V was cut by 2 bases and J by 4 bases, with 12 bases left in between. The length of the CDR3 is 15 residues. The CDR3 region is CASSLRSWAYNEQFF. The CDR3 coding sequence is TGTGCCAGCAGCTTACGTAGCTGGGCTTACAATGAGCAGTTCTTC.

This clonotype appeared a few times. The chain has TRBV29-1 and TRBJ2-5, with D tentatively TRBD1 or TRBD2 (6 bases each). Germline assignment: CDR1 SQVTM and CDR2 ANQGSEA. V lost 6 bases and J 2 bases, leaving 19 bases between the germline ends. There are 15 residues in the CDR3. CDR3: CSVEEGRGEQETQYF. The CDR3 region has the DNA TGCAGCGTCGAGGAGGGCAGGGGAGAACAAGAGACCCAGTACTTC.

There are a few counts of this clonotype. The chain uses TRBV30 and TRBJ2-1; D gene ambiguous. The germline V and J ends were trimmed by 4 bases and 4 bases, with 5 bases remaining between them. Germline CDR1 and CDR2: GTSNPN and SVGIG (reference sequence). The CDR3 consists of 11 residues. The CDR3 region has the DNA TGTGCCTGGATGGAGTACAATGAGCAGTTCTTC. As protein: CAWMEYNEQFF.

The table lists this clonotype with a few counts. This chain's CDR3 is CASRDSTGGNEQFF. CDR3 DNA sequence: TGTGCCAGCAGGGATTCGACTGGGGGCAATGAGCAGTTCTTC. The chain couples TRBV12-3 or TRBV12-4 to TRBJ2-1; D may be TRBD1 or TRBD2 (5 bases each). V lost 6 bases, J lost 6 bases, and 15 bases lay in between. This CDR3 has 14 residues.

Comments on this clonotype: A much bigger clone sits one base away, suggesting this may be a read error. The chain combines TRBV5-5 with TRBJ2-5; D perhaps matches TRBD2 (5 bases). V lost 3 bases, J lost 1 base, and 10 bases lay in between. The CDR3 contains 14 residues. Germline lookup yields CDR1 SGHKS and CDR2 YYEKEE (reference sequence). The CDR3 region is CASSSGLFQETQYF. DNA of the CDR3: TGTGCCAGCAGCTCCGGACTCTTCCAAGAGACCCAGTACTTC.

This rearrangement joins TRBV20-1 to TRBJ1-6; D is unresolved. The CDR3 is 12 amino acids. The germline V and J ends were trimmed by 0 bases and 8 bases, with 5 bases remaining between them. Germline CDR1 reads DFQATT; CDR2 reads SNEGSKA (reference sequence). CDR3 protein: CSAREEHSPLHF. In nucleotides, the CDR3 is TGCAGTGCTAGAGAGGAGCATTCACCCCTCCACTTT.

This clonotype has a handful of counts. The chain combines TRBV12-3 or TRBV12-4 with TRBJ2-3; 10 bases align to TRBD2. The V segment lost 2 bases and the J segment 6 bases; nucleotides outside the gene matches: 5. This CDR3 region has 15 residues. Here the CDR3 reads CASSLIAGGGDTQYF. CDR3 bases: TGTGCCAGCAGTTTAATAGCGGGGGGCGGGGATACGCAGTATTTT.

The chain employs TRBV5-4 and TRBJ2-5; tentatively, D is TRBD2 (6 bases). Per germline, CDR1 SGHNT and CDR2 YYREEE (reference sequence). The V end lost 0 bases, the J end lost 0 bases, and 12 bases lay between the germline ends. The CDR3 runs 16 residues. Here the CDR3 DNA reads TGTGCCAGCAGCTTGGTGGGACTGCCGTACCAAGAGACCCAGTACTTC. Translation: CASSLVGLPYQETQYF.

This clonotype has just a few counts. The V call is TRBV6-5, the J call TRBJ2-3; 9 bases map to TRBD2. V was clipped by 4 bases and J by 4 bases; unmatched bases: 6. Germline V CDR1 and CDR2: MNHEY, SVGAGI. The CDR3 sequence is 15 residues long. CDR3 residues: CASSSSGATPDTQYF. The CDR3 nucleotides read TGTGCCAGCAGTTCTAGCGGGGCTACCCCAGATACGCAGTATTTT.

The chain links TRBV7-2 to TRBJ2-7; either TRBD1 or TRBD2 may fit D (6 bases each). The V end lost 4 bases, the J end lost 3 bases, and 10 bases lay between the germline ends. The CDR3 runs 13 residues. In germline, CDR1 is SGHTA, CDR2 FQGNSA. CDR3 residues: CASSYREDYEQYF. The DNA for the CDR3 is TGTGCCAGCAGCTACAGGGAGGACTACGAGCAGTACTTC.

There are many counts of this clonotype. The chain joins TRBV7-2 to TRBJ1-6; the D gene is possibly TRBD1 (5 bases). Trimming removed 5 bases from V and 0 bases from J, with 14 bases in between. The CDR3 covers 17 residues. Germline lookup yields CDR1 SGHTA and CDR2 FQGNSA. The CDR3 DNA is TGTGCCAGCAGCCCGACAGCCATGAGCTCCTATAATTCACCCCTCCACTTT. Protein product: CASSPTAMSSYNSPLHF.

This clonotype was counted between two and nine times. V gene TRBV9 combines with J gene TRBJ2-3; 7 nucleotides line up with TRBD2. CDR3 length equals 14 residues. V was pared by 3 bases and J by 5 bases, with 6 bases of the junction left unmatched. The germline gives CDR1 SGDLS, CDR2 YYNGEE. The DNA for the CDR3 is TGTGCCAGCAGCGCCCGGGGGGAAAGAGATACGCAGTATTTT. Translating it yields CASSARGERDTQYF.

This clonotype was seen only a few times. The CDR3 DNA follows: TGCGCCAGCAAAAGAACGGAGGCCTACGAGCAGTACTTC. Translation: CASKRTEAYEQYF. J is TRBJ2-7 and V is TRBV10-2; tentative D call: TRBD2 (5 bases). V was shortened by 7 bases and J by 2 bases, with 12 bases between the two germline ends. CDR3 size: 13 residues. The V gene's germline CDR1 is WSHSY and CDR2 SAAADI.

This clonotype was counted only a few times. The chain joins TRBV6-5 to TRBJ2-5, with D possibly being TRBD1 (5 bases). With 2 bases removed from V and 4 bases from J, the gap between germline ends came to 5 bases. Germline V CDR1 and CDR2: MNHEY, SVGAGI. The length of the CDR3 is 12 residues. The CDR3 DNA sequence: TGTGCCAGCAGTTACACAGGAGAGACCCAGTACTTC. Translated: CASSYTGETQYF.

V and J are TRBV10-2 and TRBJ2-3, with no clear D. The CDR3 spans 15 residues. The germline V gene has CDR1 WSHSY and CDR2 SAAADI. The V and J ends lost 3 bases and 1 base respectively, with 11 bases between them. CDR3 in amino acids: CASSDGPQGTDTQYF. CDR3 in DNA: TGCGCCAGCAGTGACGGACCTCAGGGCACAGATACGCAGTATTTT.

This clonotype has a handful of counts. The rearrangement links TRBV24-1 to TRBJ2-2, with a tentative D call TRBD1 (6 bases). Germline CDR1 is KGHDR and CDR2 is SFDVKD. The CDR3 is 17 amino acids. Trimming took off 3 bases at V and 0 bases at J, with 13 bases between the two ends. The chain's CDR3 is CATSDAPGATNTGELFF. In DNA, the CDR3 is TGTGCCACCAGTGATGCTCCAGGGGCGACGAACACCGGGGAGCTGTTTTTT.